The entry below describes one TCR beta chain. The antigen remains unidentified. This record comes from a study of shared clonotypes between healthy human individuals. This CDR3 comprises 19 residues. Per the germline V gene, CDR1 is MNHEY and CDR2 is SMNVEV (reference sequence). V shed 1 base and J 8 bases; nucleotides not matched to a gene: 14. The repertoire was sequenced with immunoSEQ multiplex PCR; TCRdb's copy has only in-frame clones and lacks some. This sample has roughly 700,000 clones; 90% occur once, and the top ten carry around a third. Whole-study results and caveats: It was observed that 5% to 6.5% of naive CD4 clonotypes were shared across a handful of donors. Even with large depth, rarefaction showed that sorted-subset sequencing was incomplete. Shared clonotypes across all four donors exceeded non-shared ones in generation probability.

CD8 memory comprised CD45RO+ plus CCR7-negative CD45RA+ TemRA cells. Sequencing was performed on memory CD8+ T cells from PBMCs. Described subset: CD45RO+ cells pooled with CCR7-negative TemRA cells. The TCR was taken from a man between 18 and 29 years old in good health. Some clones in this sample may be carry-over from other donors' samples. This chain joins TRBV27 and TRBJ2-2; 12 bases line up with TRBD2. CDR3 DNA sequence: TGTGCCAGCAGTTTATATGGGAGGCTAGCGGGAGGGCCAGGAGGGGAGCTGTTTTTT. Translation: CASSLYGRLAGGPGGELFF.